What follows are 30 T cell receptor beta chains derived from one specimen sequenced in a study of T cell repertoires in cytomegalovirus infection. MiXCR, applied by TCRdb to the reads, yields one record per CDR3 protein. In the table there are roughly 200,000 distinct CDR3 sequences, approximately 40% of which are singletons. These receptors' antigens are unknown. This material consisted of CD8+ T cells from cultured PBMCs, taken from culture after CMV antigen stimulation. The receptors were gathered from a human donor in good health (CMV status not recorded). Some clones in this sample may be carry-over from other donors' samples.

This clonotype was recorded a few times. The V call is TRBV7-9, the J call TRBJ2-6; 10 nucleotides match TRBD1. The CDR3 extends over 17 amino acids. Trimming took 1 base from V and 4 from J; bases not matched to a gene: 4. Germline CDR1 is SEHNR and CDR2 is FQNEAQ (reference sequence). As DNA, the CDR3 is TGTGCCAGCAGCTTAGGGGACAGGGGACCCGGGGCCAACGTCCTGACTTTC. Its translation: CASSLGDRGPGANVLTF. The variable domain in full, completed from reference TRBV7-9 and TRBJ2-6, reads DTGVSQNPRHKITKRGQNVTFRCDPISEHNRLYWYRQTLGQGPEFLTYFQNEAQLEKSRLLSDRFSAERPKGSFSTLEIQRTEQGDSAMYLCASSLGDRGPGANVLTFGAGSRLTVL.

This clonotype turned up a few times. The junction departs from the called germline gene at one end, perhaps through a read error. This sequence joins TRBV7-6 and TRBJ2-1, with D possibly being TRBD2 (5 bases). Germline V gives CDR1 SGHVS, CDR2 FNYEAQ. The CDR3 is 16 amino acids. CDR3 nucleotide sequence: TGTGCTAGCAGCCTCTTCCCGAAGACCGGGGACAATGAGCAGTTCTTC. This gives the protein CASSLFPKTGDNEQFF.

The genes are TRBV10-3 and TRBJ1-1; D not resolved. Per the germline V gene, CDR1 is ENHRY and CDR2 is SYGVKD. Trimming stripped 0 bases from V and 3 bases from J, with 8 bases between. CDR3 length: 14 residues. The CDR3 bases are TGTGCCATCAGTGAGTCGAATGCCGACACTGAAGCTTTCTTT. It yields the protein CAISESNADTEAFF.

This clonotype occurred a few times. As DNA, the CDR3 is TGCAGTGCCCTCAGAGGGGCTAGCAATCAGCCCCAGCATTTT. This codes for CSALRGASNQPQHF. The rearrangement uses TRBV20-1 and TRBJ1-5; weak D call: TRBD1 (5 bases). The CDR3 is 14 amino acids. CDR1 is DFQATT, CDR2 SNEGSKA, per germline (reference sequence). Between the trimmed V and J ends, which lost 6 bases and 0 bases, there was a span of 12 bases.

This rearrangement joins TRBV7-8 to TRBJ2-5, with a weak D call TRBD1 (6 bases). The CDR3 runs to 15 residues. Germline V lookup: CDR1 SGHVS, CDR2 FQNEAQ. The V and J ends lost 7 bases and 4 bases respectively, with 19 bases between them. The CDR3 region has the DNA TGTGCCAGCAAGCTTAGGAGAGTAGGGGGAGAGACCCAGTACTTC. Encoded protein: CASKLRRVGGETQYF.

This clonotype was seen a few times. The chain combines TRBV14 with TRBJ1-3, with 7 bases identical to TRBD1. Trimming removed 3 bases from V and 0 bases from J; junction bases left unmatched: 5. Germline-derived CDR1 and CDR2 are SGHDN and FVKESK. The CDR3 length is 16 residues. This CDR3 is CASSHSGQSSGNTIYF. Written as DNA, the CDR3 is TGTGCCAGCAGCCACTCGGGACAGAGCTCTGGAAACACCATATATTTT.

The chain combines TRBV7-8 with TRBJ2-7; TRBD1 matches 7 bases. The V segment lost 8 bases and the J segment 2 bases; nucleotides outside the gene matches: 12. Germline lookup yields CDR1 SGHVS and CDR2 FQNEAQ. The CDR3 has 15 amino acids. The CDR3 spells CASVGPGQRTYEQYF. CDR3 bases: TGTGCCAGCGTAGGACCGGGACAGCGCACCTACGAGCAGTACTTC.

The V gene is TRBV24-1, the J gene TRBJ2-1, with 11 bases lining up with TRBD2. The junction had 15 bases not matched to a gene; V was cut back by 3 bases and J by 6 bases. CDR1 is KGHDR, CDR2 SFDVKD, per germline. CDR3 length equals 19 residues. The CDR3 DNA is TGTGCCACCAGTGATCGTGGACTAGCGGGCGCATCTTTCTCCAATGAGCAGTTCTTC. Translated, it gives CATSDRGLAGASFSNEQFF.

This clonotype has a handful of counts. This sequence joins TRBV2 and TRBJ2-1, with a weak D call TRBD2 (7 bases). The CDR3 consists of 14 residues. Trimming left V 7 bases short and J 9 bases short, with 19 bases between. CDR1 and CDR2 from the germline V gene are SNHLY and FYNNEI. The CDR3 DNA reads as TGTGCCAGCAAAGATGTAGGGGGGGTCTTTGAGCAGTTCTTC. It translates to CASKDVGGVFEQFF.

The V gene is TRBV18, the J gene TRBJ2-5, with TRBD1 matching over 7 bases. V was clipped by 6 bases and J by 4 bases; unmatched bases: 8. This CDR3 is 14 amino acids long. CDR1 and CDR2 (germline): KGHSH, LQKENI. CDR3 protein: CASSPTTGTETQYF. Written as DNA, the CDR3 is TGTGCCAGCTCGCCTACGACAGGGACAGAGACCCAGTACTTC.

The CDR3 sequence is CSVWGDLQGNTEAFF. The CDR3 region has the DNA TGCAGCGTTTGGGGCGATTTACAAGGGAACACTGAAGCTTTCTTT. J is TRBJ1-1 and V is TRBV29-1; TRBD1 is a possible D gene (5 bases). Germline V lookup: CDR1 SQVTM, CDR2 ANQGSEA. Trimming took off 5 bases at V and 1 base at J, with 17 bases between the two ends. CDR3 length equals 15 residues.

The V and J genes are TRBV5-1 and TRBJ2-1; perhaps TRBD2 as D (6 bases). This CDR3 spans 12 amino acids. V lost 4 bases and J 9 bases, leaving 11 bases between the germline ends. The germline CDR1 and CDR2 sequences are SGHRS and YFSETQ. The CDR3 loop is CASSGEVVEQFF. The CDR3 bases are TGCGCCAGCAGCGGGGAGGTGGTTGAGCAGTTCTTC.

The chain combines TRBV6-5 with TRBJ1-2; D may be TRBD1 (5 bases). The germline V gene encodes CDR1 MNHEY and CDR2 SVGAGI. Trimming pared 5 bases from V and 6 bases from J, leaving 16 bases between. CDR3 size: 14 residues. CDR3 sequence (DNA): TGTGCCAGCAGTCCGGCGGAAACAGGCCATGGCTACACCTTC. It specifies CASSPAETGHGYTF.

This rearrangement joins TRBV5-6 to TRBJ2-5, with 12 nucleotides matching TRBD1. Germline V gene lookup returns CDR1 SGHDT and CDR2 YYEEEE. The CDR3 runs to 15 residues. J was trimmed by 6 bases and V by 3 bases; bases with no gene match: 6. The CDR3 loop reads CASSSGTGGLKTQYF. CDR3 bases: TGTGCCAGCAGCTCCGGGACAGGGGGCTTAAAGACCCAGTACTTC.

This clonotype has at least ten counts. The chain is built from TRBV7-2 and TRBJ1-2; 7 bases are shared with TRBD1. Germline V lookup: CDR1 SGHTA, CDR2 FQGNSA. With 5 bases clipped from V and 4 bases from J, the junction kept 19 bases outside the gene matches. CDR3 length: 18 amino acids. CDR3 bases: TGTGCCAGCAGCGCGACAGGGTTGCCCCTCGCGGGTAGCTATGGCTACACCTTC. It codes for CASSATGLPLAGSYGYTF.

This sequence joins TRBV19 and TRBJ2-1; 11 nucleotides align to TRBD2. The CDR3 extends over 20 amino acids. Germline V lookup: CDR1 LNHDA, CDR2 SQIVND (reference sequence). Trimming took 5 bases from V and 3 from J; bases not matched to a gene: 18. In DNA form, the CDR3 reads TGTGCCAGTAGTCTCCCTCTAACCGGGACTAGCGGTCACCTCTACAATGAGCAGTTCTTC. The encoded protein is CASSLPLTGTSGHLYNEQFF.

This clonotype occurred a few times. The chain couples TRBV11-2 to TRBJ2-5, with D perhaps TRBD1 or TRBD2 (5 bases each). Trimming pared 3 bases from V and 1 base from J, leaving 18 bases between. The CDR3 runs 17 residues. CDR1 SGHAT and CDR2 FQNNGV come from the germline V gene. CDR3 region: CASSLRLAGTVQETQYF. In DNA form, the CDR3 reads TGTGCCAGCAGCTTGAGATTAGCCGGGACCGTCCAAGAGACCCAGTACTTC.

V gene TRBV11-2 combines with J gene TRBJ2-5; the D gene is possibly TRBD1 (5 bases). CDR1 and CDR2 (germline): SGHAT, FQNNGV. This CDR3 contains 14 residues. V lost 2 bases, J lost 1 base, and 8 bases lay in between. The CDR3 region has the DNA TGTGCCAGCAGCTTACTCGACAGCCAAGAGACCCAGTACTTC. It translates to CASSLLDSQETQYF.

This clonotype has only a few counts. The chain combines TRBV7-9 with TRBJ1-1; D remains ambiguous. Germline V gene data show CDR1 as SEHNR and CDR2 as FQNEAQ (reference sequence). Trimming took off 5 bases at V and 5 bases at J, with 15 bases between the two ends. The CDR3 consists of 14 residues. This CDR3 is CASSPASGWTEAFF. The CDR3 bases are TGTGCCAGCAGCCCGGCTTCGGGGTGGACTGAAGCTTTCTTT. Complete variable domain (other parts from reference TRBV7-9 and TRBJ1-1): DTGVSQNPRHKITKRGQNVTFRCDPISEHNRLYWYRQTLGQGPEFLTYFQNEAQLEKSRLLSDRFSAERPKGSFSTLEIQRTEQGDSAMYLCASSPASGWTEAFFGQGTRLTVV.

This clonotype showed up just a few times. The chain joins TRBV11-2 to TRBJ1-3; D unclear. V lost 5 bases, J lost 2 bases, and 16 bases lay in between. This CDR3 region has 16 residues. CDR1 and CDR2 from the germline V gene are SGHAT and FQNNGV. CDR3 amino acids: CASSVGLGETGNTIYF. DNA for the CDR3: TGTGCCAGCAGCGTAGGACTAGGCGAGACTGGAAACACCATATATTTT.

This rearrangement joins TRBV7-3 to TRBJ2-2; D perhaps matches TRBD2 (6 bases). In germline, CDR1 is SGHTA, CDR2 FQGTGA. With 8 bases removed from V and 0 bases from J, the gap between germline ends came to 13 bases. CDR3 length: 15 residues. The CDR3 DNA reads as TGTGCCAGCGGCCCTAGCGATGCGAACACCGGGGAGCTGTTTTTT. Protein product: CASGPSDANTGELFF. Full variable domain (rest looked up from reference TRBV7-3 and TRBJ2-2): GAGVSQTPSNKVTEKGKYVELRCDPISGHTALYWYRQSLGQGPEFLIYFQGTGAADDSGLPNDRFFAVRPEGSVSTLKIQRTERGDSAVYLCASGPSDANTGELFFGEGSRLTVL.

The rearrangement joins TRBV28 to TRBJ2-3; 7 nucleotides match TRBD1. The CDR3 extends over 15 amino acids. V was clipped by 6 bases and J by 0 bases; unmatched bases: 6. The germline gives CDR1 MDHEN, CDR2 SYDVKM. The CDR3 region is CASSQATGSTDTQYF. The CDR3 DNA sequence: TGTGCCAGCAGCCAAGCGACAGGGAGCACAGATACGCAGTATTTT.

The genes are TRBV7-2 and TRBJ2-7; 8 nucleotides align to TRBD1. Germline values: CDR1 SGHTA, CDR2 FQGNSA. The J segment lost 3 bases and the V segment lost 3 bases, leaving 4 bases of the junction unmatched. CDR3 length: 14 amino acids. The CDR3 coding sequence is TGTGCCAGCAGCTTCCACGGACAGGGCTACGAGCAGTACTTC. This sequence encodes CASSFHGQGYEQYF.

The table lists this clonotype with a few counts. The chain recombines TRBV28 with TRBJ2-2, with 10 bases that match TRBD2. V shed 7 bases and J 6 bases; nucleotides not matched to a gene: 14. Germline V gene data show CDR1 as MDHEN and CDR2 as SYDVKM. The CDR3 length is 17 residues. The CDR3 here is CASTLRSGRRGAGELFF. CDR3 in DNA: TGTGCCAGCACCCTTCGTAGCGGGAGGAGAGGGGCCGGGGAGCTGTTTTTT. Based on the CDR3 plus reference TRBV28 and TRBJ2-2, the full variable domain is DVKVTQSSRYLVKRTGEKVFLECVQDMDHENMFWYRQDPGLGLRLIYFSYDVKMKEKGDIPEGYSVSREKKERFSLILESASTNQTSMYLCASTLRSGRRGAGELFFGEGSRLTVL.

The V and J genes are TRBV12-3 or TRBV12-4 and TRBJ2-2, with D hard to call. This CDR3 has 11 amino acids. The ends were cut back, 6 bases at V and 6 bases at J, with 5 bases in the middle. This CDR3 reads CASRAPGELFF. CDR3 sequence (DNA): TGTGCCAGCAGAGCCCCCGGGGAGCTGTTTTTT.

This rearrangement joins TRBV2 to TRBJ1-2, with TRBD1 as a possible D gene (6 bases). The germline V gene has CDR1 SNHLY and CDR2 FYNNEI. V was trimmed by 3 bases and J by 7 bases, leaving 21 bases between them. The CDR3 extends over 16 amino acids. DNA for the CDR3: TGTGCCAGCAGTGAGACGAGGGGGGGCGTTTCCAGTGGCTACACCTTC. Translation: CASSETRGGVSSGYTF.

This clonotype was found once. One end of the junction does not line up with germline, which may come from a read error. The rearrangement uses TRBV6-1 and TRBJ1-1, with D hard to call. Germline V gene lookup returns CDR1 MNHNS and CDR2 SASEGT. CDR3 length: 16 residues. The CDR3: CASSELHVCGNTEDFF. In DNA form, the CDR3 reads TGTGCCAGCAGTGAACTGCATGTGTGTGGAAACACTGAAGATTTCTTT.

The chain employs TRBV7-4 and TRBJ1-5; unclear D gene. The CDR3 is 14 residues long. V was pared by 4 bases and J by 2 bases, with 9 bases between. Germline CDR1 and CDR2: SGHVT and SQSDAQ. CDR3 amino acids: CASSSAVGNQPQHF. The CDR3 nucleotides are TGTGCCAGCAGCTCCGCGGTAGGCAATCAGCCCCAGCATTTT.

This rearrangement joins TRBV6-5 to TRBJ2-1; weak D call: TRBD1 (5 bases). Trimming removed 1 base at V and 0 bases at J, with 13 bases between. In germline, CDR1 is MNHEY, CDR2 SVGAGI. The CDR3 totals 17 residues. CDR3 coding DNA: TGTGCCAGCAGTTACTATAAGGACATAAACTCCTACAATGAGCAGTTCTTC. As protein: CASSYYKDINSYNEQFF.

The V call is TRBV6-1, the J call TRBJ2-1; TRBD2 agrees at 10 bases. The trim removed 5 bases at V and 5 bases at J, leaving 6 bases unmatched. The germline V gene encodes CDR1 MNHNS and CDR2 SASEGT. The CDR3 loop spans 15 amino acids. As DNA, the CDR3 is TGTGCCAGCAGTTTTATAGCGGGGGGTCACAATGAGCAGTTCTTC. Amino acids: CASSFIAGGHNEQFF.